Reported below is one TCR beta chain. Antigen unknown. Each sample's TCRB immunosequencing used roughly 500 nanograms of biopsy DNA. Assay used: immunoSEQ multiplex PCR; TCRdb lists only in-frame clones, some missing. The sample has about 5,400 clones; under 75% are singletons. With 2 bases clipped from V and 4 bases from J, the junction kept 4 bases outside the gene matches. Germline values: CDR1 LGHNA, CDR2 YSLEER. The CDR3 is 14 residues long. The data stem from a study of T cell repertoires in ileal Crohn's disease. On the study more broadly: 35% were active smokers at surgery; median disease duration was nearly eight years.

As to time point: neoterminal ileum biopsy at postoperative endoscopy, about 6 months after surgery. Included were adult ileal or ileocolonic Crohn's patients indicated for ileocolonic resection. Study-wide results and caveats: Active smokers at surgery had more clonal expansions than non-smokers.

The material sequenced was ileal tissue. V gene TRBV4-3 combines with J gene TRBJ1-2; 7 bases align to TRBD1. The receptor was derived from an adult with Crohn's disease. CDR3 nucleotide sequence: TGCGCCAGCAGCCAATACAGGGGCGGCTATGGCTACACCTTC. This codes for CASSQYRGGYGYTF.